This record looks at one TCR beta chain sequence and its context. The source of the sample is a study of blood T cell repertoires in COVID-19. Study context: There were acute and convalescent COVID-19 samples, and they came from the United States, Italy and Spain.

Authors' analysis steps: Reference gene primer amplification in the assay estimated nucleated cell counts. Measured with immunoSEQ multiplex PCR; TCRdb has only the in-frame clones, and not every one. The V and J calls and clone size were taken over from that table, and D and trimming were inferred from the DNA. The sample yields approximately 250,000 clones, approximately 82% seen once. Specimen: peripheral blood. This TCR was sampled from a man between 35 and 55 years old who had recovered from COVID-19.

The CDR3, as DNA: TGTGCCAGCAGCTTAAAAAGGGCGGACAGTGAGCAGTTCTTC. It translates to CASSLKRADSEQFF. J is TRBJ2-1 and V is TRBV11-2; maybe TRBD1 (6 bases). The V and J ends lost 2 bases and 9 bases respectively, with 14 bases between them. There are 14 residues in the CDR3. Germline V lookup: CDR1 SGHAT, CDR2 FQNNGV.